Described below is a single T cell receptor beta chain sequence and its context. Its target is unknown. Breast cancer patients provided tissue from their axillary draining lymph nodes. This entry comes from a study of breast tumors, draining lymph nodes, adjacent tissues. The CDR3 is 16 residues long. Germline V gene sequence: CDR1 SNHLY, CDR2 FYNNEI. V shed 9 bases, J shed 3 bases, and the junction held 5 bases outside the gene matches. TCRdb passed the multiplex PCR reads through MiXCR, listing each CDR3 protein once. The table has about 89,000 distinct CDR3 sequences, around 29% seen once; the top ten hold over 7.5%. Study-level results: Luminal-like breast cancer showed significantly greater tumor-nontumor repertoire similarity than basal-like breast cancer did. The data were judged consistent with most tumor T cells coming from lymph node and expanding in tumor. Tumor repertoires ranked between lymph nodes and nontumor tissue in diversity, with V and J gene preferences. That most tumor T cells come from lymph nodes remained unproven.

V is TRBV2 and J is TRBJ2-2, with TRBD2 matching over 15 bases. Sequencing was carried out using axillary lymph node tissue. This TCR was sampled from a female donor with breast cancer. Some clones in this sample may be carry-over from other donors' samples. CDR3 sequence reads: CARGTSGRTDTGELFF. As DNA, the CDR3 is TGTGCCAGGGGGACTAGCGGGAGGACCGACACCGGGGAGCTGTTTTTT. The variable domain in full, completed from reference TRBV2 and TRBJ2-2, reads EPEVTQTPSHQVTQMGQEVILRCVPISNHLYFYWYRQILGQKVEFLVSFYNNEISEKSEIFDDQFSVERPDGSNFTLKIRSTKLEDSAMYFCARGTSGRTDTGELFFGEGSRLTVL.